Listed below are T cell receptor beta chains from one sample, sequenced in a study of beta chain features in type 1 diabetes. Profiling relied on immunoSEQ multiplex PCR, and the TCRdb table lists in-frame clones only, not all of them. The repertoire holds 680,000 or so clones, with over 10% as singletons. Sequenced input: naive CD4+ T cells from blood. All receptors derive from a man between 18 and 29 years old with type 1 diabetes. Each CDR3 is given without its conserved first and last residue. Fields, in order: J gene, V gene, CDR3 protein.

TRBJ2-3 | TRBV13 | ASSLPRGDTQY
TRBJ2-1 | TRBV15 | ATSTGLAVSSYNEQF
TRBJ2-1 | TRBV5-4 | ASSFPLGQPNEQF
TRBJ2-7 | TRBV11-2 | ASSLEGRGPSYEQY
TRBJ1-1 | TRBV28 | ASSLPSQGFTEAF
TRBJ1-5 | TRBV10-2 | ASSENLGRSQH
TRBJ1-1 | TRBV4-1 | ASSQASGQGLNTEAF
TRBJ2-4 | TRBV7-2 | ASSTDQGGIQY
TRBJ2-1 | TRBV7-2 | ASSPPGLAGNEQF
TRBJ2-1 | TRBV15 | ATSRDPASGGRDEQF
TRBJ1-5 | TRBV10-3 | AISESLWTGNSNQPQH
TRBJ1-2 | TRBV16 | ASSRGQPSGYT
TRBJ2-7 | TRBV25-1 | ASSDGFRPYEQY
TRBJ2-3 | TRBV6-1 | ASSLGTSGAAQY
TRBJ2-6 | TRBV7-2 | ASSLAGISSGANVLT
TRBJ1-2 | TRBV9 | ASSATGNYGYT
TRBJ2-3 | TRBV7-2 | ASKRGGTWDSDTQY
TRBJ1-1 | TRBV30 | AWSVGTNTEAF
TRBJ1-2 | TRBV5-4 | ASSLAATGGGYT
TRBJ2-3 | TRBV6-5 | ASRTGTAGDTQY
TRBJ2-7 | TRBV29-1 | SVTSTGTYEQY
TRBJ1-1 | TRBV5-1 | ASSLGRTGGTEAF
TRBJ1-2 | TRBV5-1 | ASSLLPGLYGYT
TRBJ2-7 | TRBV7-8 | ASSHPTGEQY
TRBJ2-6 | TRBV30 | ASSSGGGPSGANVLT
TRBJ2-7 | TRBV4-1 | ASSQDGEGAREQY
TRBJ2-3 | TRBV30 | AWRDGVTDTQY
TRBJ1-2 | TRBV10-3 | AISEFIQGNYGYT
TRBJ2-3 | TRBV7-2 | ASNTRVGSTDTQY
TRBJ1-4 | TRBV27 | ASRLGQGGEKLF
TRBJ1-2 | TRBV9 | ASSVTEDYGYT
TRBJ1-1 | TRBV6-5 | ASSYSGPPDTEAF
TRBJ1-2 | TRBV27 | ASSQGAGYT
TRBJ2-3 | TRBV5-6 | ASSLVKGVADTQY
TRBJ2-1 | TRBV7-9 | ASSQLAGGGEQF
TRBJ1-1 | TRBV5-1 | ASSGGTVGTEAF
TRBJ1-1 | TRBV7-9 | ASSSLSQNTEAF
TRBJ2-4 | TRBV6-5 | ASSYSVRTNIQY
TRBJ1-1 | TRBV15 | ATSRRQGLDTEAF
TRBJ2-7 | TRBV7-2 | ASSLETVRAYEQY
TRBJ2-7 | TRBV19 | ASSMDRDEQY
TRBJ2-3 | TRBV19 | ASSIVGTWTDTQY
TRBJ1-1 | TRBV6-1 | ASTMVNTEAF
TRBJ2-5 | TRBV5-1 | ASSLSLGVSAETQY
TRBJ2-3 | TRBV2 | ASSWDRGRDTQY
TRBJ2-2 | TRBV25-1 | ASSEGLAFGELF
TRBJ1-2 | TRBV7-2 | ASSSSRDTNYGYT
TRBJ1-1 | TRBV30 | AWSPGPLGNTEAF
TRBJ1-2 | TRBV5-1 | ASSPGQQYGYT
TRBJ2-4 | TRBV9 | ASSRDRGEGIQY
TRBJ1-6 | TRBV28 | ASSFRGPISPLH
TRBJ2-2 | TRBV14 | ASSLDRAGELF
TRBJ1-1 | TRBV6-5 | ASSPGPDVSAF